This is a list of T cell receptor delta chains from one sample in a study of Vδ1+ human thymocytes. TCRdb re-called clones from the multiplex PCR reads using CATT. The sample includes 70,000 to 90,000 delta-chain clones, around 34% seen only once; the top ten take 0.2% to 0.3%. Sequencing was carried out using Vdelta1+ gamma-delta thymocytes from the thymus. All receptors derive from a boy younger than two who had congenital heart surgery. The CDR3 runs from the conserved cysteine through the conserved F or W. D genes are given only for firm matches. Some rows have no size entry. The others give once, few or many, or a class for an expanded clone.

D gene: TRDD2
J gene: TRDJ1
clone size: few
V gene: TRDV1
CDR3 DNA: TGTGCTCTTGGGGATTTCCTTCCTACACACCCCTCATACTGGGTTAACACCGATAAACTCATCTTT
CDR3 protein: CALGDFLPTHPSYWVNTDKLIF

D gene: TRDD3
J gene: TRDJ1
clone size: -
V gene: TRDV1
CDR3 DNA: TGTGCTCTTGGGGAACTCTTCCCCTGGGGGATCGGGAGGCCGTACACCGATAAACTCATCTTT
CDR3 protein: CALGELFPWGIGRPYTDKLIF

D gene: TRDD3
J gene: TRDJ1
clone size: many
V gene: TRDV2
CDR3 DNA: TGTGCCTGCGAGAGGGGATACCTGTACACCGATAAACTCATCTTT
CDR3 protein: CACERGYLYTDKLIF

D gene: -
J gene: TRDJ1
clone size: few
V gene: TRDV1
CDR3 DNA: TGTGCTCTTGGGGAATTGGGCGGTTACACCGATAAACTCATCTTT
CDR3 protein: CALGELGGYTDKLIF

D gene: TRDD3
J gene: TRDJ1
clone size: -
V gene: TRDV1
CDR3 DNA: TGTGCTCTTGGGGAACTAGTCCGGGGATACCAGTACACCGATAAACTCATCTTT
CDR3 protein: CALGELVRGYQYTDKLIF

D gene: -
J gene: TRDJ1
clone size: few
V gene: TRDV1
CDR3 DNA: TGTGCTCTTGGGGAACCCCTCCGCACCGATAAACTCATCTTT
CDR3 protein: CALGEPLRTDKLIF

D gene: TRDD3
J gene: TRDJ1
clone size: -
V gene: TRDV1
CDR3 DNA: TGTGCTCTTGGGGAACACAAGGATTCCGTGGGGGACCCCGTCCCGTACACCGATAAACTCATCTTT
CDR3 protein: CALGEHKDSVGDPVPYTDKLIF

D gene: TRDD3
J gene: TRDJ1
clone size: -
V gene: TRDV1
CDR3 DNA: TGTGCTCTTGGGGAACGCCTTTCCTATCATACTGGGGGAGGTAAACTCATCTTT
CDR3 protein: CALGERLSYHTGGGKLIF

D gene: TRDD3
J gene: TRDJ2
clone size: few
V gene: TRDV1
CDR3 DNA: TGTGCTCTTGGGGGGTTAGGTCCACTGGGGGACATAGGGACCGCACAACTCTTCTTT
CDR3 protein: CALGGLGPLGDIGTAQLFF

D gene: -
J gene: TRDJ1
clone size: few
V gene: TRDV1
CDR3 DNA: TGTGCTCTTGGGGGAACCGAACGGCCTTCCTCCCATTGGGGGGGATTTCAGGGCGATAAACTCATCTTT
CDR3 protein: CALGGTERPSSHWGGFQGDKLIF

D gene: -
J gene: TRDJ1
clone size: -
V gene: TRDV1
CDR3 DNA: TGTGCTCTTGGGGAACTTGTAGGTCGGGGATCCTTAGGATGGATGACCGATAAACTCATCTTT
CDR3 protein: CALGELVGRGSLGWMTDKLIF

D gene: TRDD3
J gene: TRDJ1
clone size: -
V gene: TRDV1
CDR3 DNA: TGTGCTCTTGGGGAACTTCCCCTACTGGGGCCCCGCGGTGATAAACTCATCTTT
CDR3 protein: CALGELPLLGPRGDKLIF

D gene: -
J gene: TRDJ1
clone size: -
V gene: TRDV1
CDR3 DNA: TGTGCTCTTGGGGAACTGGGAGGTATTCCAATACTGTACACCGATAAACTCATCTTT
CDR3 protein: CALGELGGIPILYTDKLIF

D gene: -
J gene: TRDJ1
clone size: -
V gene: TRDV1
CDR3 DNA: TGTGCTCTTGGGATTCCTTCCTACGAACTGGGGGTAATGGAGGTCGATAAACTCATCTTT
CDR3 protein: CALGIPSYELGVMEVDKLIF

D gene: TRDD3
J gene: TRDJ1
clone size: few
V gene: TRDV1
CDR3 DNA: TGTGCTCTTGGGGAACCCCACTGGGGGATACTCGGCACCGATAAACTCATCTTT
CDR3 protein: CALGEPHWGILGTDKLIF

D gene: TRDD3
J gene: TRDJ1
clone size: -
V gene: TRDV1
CDR3 DNA: TGTGCTCTTGGGGAACTTAAACTGGGGGATACGCGTGAAAGAATGTACACCGATAAACTCATCTTT
CDR3 protein: CALGELKLGDTRERMYTDKLIF

D gene: TRDD3
J gene: TRDJ1
clone size: -
V gene: TRDV1
CDR3 DNA: TGTGCTCTTGGGGAAACCCTGTTTCGCGTTCGTACTGGGGGACCTTACACCGATAAACTCATCTTT
CDR3 protein: CALGETLFRVRTGGPYTDKLIF

D gene: TRDD3
J gene: TRDJ1
clone size: -
V gene: TRDV1
CDR3 DNA: TGTGCTCGTGGGGAACCGCAATGGGGGATACTTCACACCGATAAACTCATCTTT
CDR3 protein: CARGEPQWGILHTDKLIF